A single sample gave rise to the 27 T cell receptor beta chains below, sequenced in a study of shared clonotypes between healthy human individuals (dated by TCRdb to the early 2020s). The method behind the library was the immunoSEQ multiplex PCR assay. Imported from immuneACCESS, the table was reduced by TCRdb to in-frame sequences with V and J called. These copies leave out some clones; in studies compared against another copy, an unresolved V gene accounts for under half, and the cause of the remainder is not known. For this sample there are approximately 710,000 clones; 80% to 95% appear just once. 30% to 40% of the sample goes to the ten largest clones. Sequenced: memory CD8+ T cells from PBMCs. The sample's cell subset or site, from its label and the paper: CD45RO+ cells pooled with CCR7-negative TemRA cells. The source of these receptors is a man aged 18 to 35 in good health. Some clones in this sample may be carry-over from other donors' samples.

This clone was detected only a few times. At the DNA level, this CDR3 is encoded by other sequences in the same sample as well. The chain has TRBV28 and TRBJ1-1; D remains unclear. The length of the CDR3 is 11 residues. The germline CDR1 and CDR2 sequences are MDHEN and SYDVKM. Trimming stripped 6 bases from V and 1 base from J, with 3 bases between. CDR3 nucleotides: TGTGCCAGCAGCCAGAACACTGAAGCTTTCTTT. This translates into CASSQNTEAFF.

As regards this clone: The sample carries other DNA sequences with the same CDR3. The chain is built from TRBV4-3 and TRBJ2-5; D gene uncertain. CDR1 is LGHNA, CDR2 YSLEER, per germline. The length of the CDR3 is 13 residues. V lost 1 base to trimming and J lost 2 bases, with 5 bases between them. CDR3 coding DNA: TGCGCCAGCAGCCAAGTTTTGCAAGAGACCCAGTACTTC. This codes for CASSQVLQETQYF.

This clone appeared a single time. The CDR3 reads CASSLSPRGGNTEAFF. The CDR3 nucleotides are TGTGCCAGCAGCTTAAGCCCCCGTGGCGGGAACACTGAAGCTTTCTTT. V usage is TRBV7-3 and J usage is TRBJ1-1; no clear D. The germline V gene encodes CDR1 SGHTA and CDR2 FQGTGA. Trimming took off 1 base at V and 1 base at J, with 13 bases between the two ends. CDR3 size: 16 residues.

The chain couples TRBV13 to TRBJ2-7, with D perhaps TRBD2 (5 bases). The length of the CDR3 is 15 residues. V lost 5 bases and J lost 0, with 14 bases in between. Per germline, CDR1 PRHDT and CDR2 FYEKMQ (reference sequence). The CDR3, as DNA: TGTGCCAGCAGCCCCGCGGGTTCTAACTCCTACGAGCAGTACTTC. This encodes CASSPAGSNSYEQYF.

V and J are TRBV28 and TRBJ2-7, with TRBD2 matching 7 bases. With V trimmed by 2 bases and J by 7 bases, 14 bases remained unmatched. Germline CDR1 and CDR2: MDHEN and SYDVKM. The CDR3 is made up of 16 amino acids. CDR3 bases: TGTGCCAGCAGTTTAATGGTTCGGGACTACGGTTGGGAGCAGTACTTC. The encoded protein is CASSLMVRDYGWEQYF.

V usage is TRBV15 and J usage is TRBJ2-3, with 7 bases that match TRBD2. From germline, CDR1 is LNHNV and CDR2 YYDKDF (reference sequence). This CDR3 spans 16 amino acids. V lost 1 base and J lost 0; bases outside the gene matches: 4. The CDR3 bases are TGTGCCACCAGCAGAGGCGAGGGAGGGAGCACAGATACGCAGTATTTT. Translating gives CATSRGEGGSTDTQYF.

This clone has just one count. One end of the junction does not line up with germline, which may come from a read error. This chain joins TRBV4-1 and TRBJ1-1; 7 bases align to TRBD1. Germline CDR1 is MGHRA and CDR2 is YSYEKL. There are 15 residues in the CDR3. CDR3 bases: TGCGCCAGCAGGAGGCCGGGACAGACAAACAATGAAGCTTTCTTT. This codes for CASRRPGQTNNEAFF.

The chain uses TRBV4-2 and TRBJ2-1, with D tentatively TRBD2 (6 bases). From germline, CDR1 is LGHNA and CDR2 YNFKEQ. CDR3 length: 13 residues. The germline V and J ends were trimmed by 1 base and 10 bases, with 11 bases remaining between them. This CDR3 is CASSQVVGGEQFF. The CDR3 bases are TGTGCCAGCAGCCAAGTCGTTGGGGGGGAGCAGTTCTTC.

As concerns this clone: Different DNA sequences within this sample yield the same CDR3. The chain carries TRBV28 and TRBJ2-7; the D gene is possibly TRBD1 (6 bases). V lost 3 bases and J 3 bases, leaving 9 bases between the germline ends. CDR1 is MDHEN and CDR2 is SYDVKM in the germline V gene. CDR3 length: 13 residues. CDR3: CASSFRGSYEQYF. Here the CDR3 DNA reads TGTGCCAGCAGTTTCAGGGGCAGCTACGAGCAGTACTTC.

This CDR3 is CASSYYRAPSGYTF. The CDR3, as DNA: TGTGCCAGCAGTTACTACCGGGCTCCATCGGGCTACACCTTC. This chain links TRBV6-6 with TRBJ1-2; no clear D. The V and J ends lost 1 base and 8 bases respectively, with 14 bases between them. The CDR3 is made up of 14 amino acids. Per germline, CDR1 MNHNY and CDR2 SVGAGI (reference sequence).

The chain carries TRBV11-2 and TRBJ1-5, with D hard to call. CDR3 size: 15 residues. CDR1 is SGHAT and CDR2 is FQNNGV in the germline V gene. Between the trimmed V and J ends, which lost 6 bases and 6 bases, there was a span of 18 bases. The CDR3 nucleotides are TGTGCCAGCAGTCTCGGGCCCCGGCTGGCTCAGCCCCAGCATTTT. Translating it yields CASSLGPRLAQPQHF.

The rearrangement uses TRBV4-1 and TRBJ2-2; 11 positions agree with TRBD2. Germline CDR1 reads MGHRA; CDR2 reads YSYEKL. Losses at the gene ends were 4 bases for V and 3 bases for J; bases not matched to a gene: 10. The CDR3 has 18 residues. The CDR3 DNA follows: TGCGCCAGCAGCCCCCGATATACTAGCGGGAGAGACACCGGGGAGCTGTTTTTT. Protein: CASSPRYTSGRDTGELFF.

The rearrangement links TRBV6-6 to TRBJ2-7; the D is unclear. Per germline, CDR1 MNHNY and CDR2 SVGAGI (reference sequence). This CDR3 comprises 16 residues. Trimming removed 5 bases from V and 0 bases from J, with 17 bases in between. The CDR3 DNA sequence: TGTGCCAGCAGTGACTTTCTGAATGGCAGCTCCTACGAGCAGTACTTC. Residues: CASSDFLNGSSYEQYF.

The chain couples TRBV7-2 to TRBJ2-7, with a possible D match to TRBD2 (6 bases). Germline V lookup: CDR1 SGHTA, CDR2 FQGNSA. The CDR3 loop spans 16 amino acids. V lost 4 bases, J lost 3 bases, and 19 bases lay in between. CDR3 in amino acids: CASSSRSSGRGYEQYF. DNA of the CDR3: TGTGCCAGCAGCTCCCGCTCGTCCGGGAGAGGCTACGAGCAGTACTTC.

The J gene is TRBJ1-2, the V gene TRBV5-6; D call uncertain. The ends were cut back, 1 base at V and 4 bases at J, with 8 bases in the middle. Germline V lookup: CDR1 SGHDT, CDR2 YYEEEE. This CDR3 is built from 13 residues. CDR3 sequence: CASSLNSAYGYTF. For the CDR3, the DNA is TGTGCCAGCAGCTTGAACAGCGCCTATGGCTACACCTTC.

The V gene is TRBV9, the J gene TRBJ2-7; no reliable D call. V was clipped by 0 bases and J by 0 bases, with 13 bases between them. The CDR3 runs 16 residues. Germline-derived CDR1 and CDR2 are SGDLS and YYNGEE. The DNA for the CDR3 is TGTGCCAGCAGCGTAGCGGATAGGCCTAGCTCCTACGAGCAGTACTTC. Residues: CASSVADRPSSYEQYF. The whole variable domain, remainder taken from reference TRBV9 and TRBJ2-7, is DSGVTQTPKHLITATGQRVTLRCSPRSGDLSVYWYQQSLDQGLQFLIQYYNGEERAKGNILERFSAQQFPDLHSELNLSSLELGDSALYFCASSVADRPSSYEQYFGPGTRLTVT.

This chain joins TRBV4-3 and TRBJ2-1; 13 bases map to TRBD2. Germline values: CDR1 LGHNA, CDR2 YSLEER. The CDR3 sequence is 16 residues long. After removal of 1 base from V and 7 bases from J, the junction contained 4 bases not matched to a gene. The CDR3 spells CASSQGRGLAGNEQFF. The CDR3 nucleotides are TGCGCCAGCAGCCAAGGGAGGGGACTAGCGGGGAATGAGCAGTTCTTC.

J is TRBJ1-1 and V is TRBV7-9; 7 bases fit TRBD1. V was clipped by 5 bases and J by 4 bases; unmatched bases: 10. Germline V gene sequence: CDR1 SEHNR, CDR2 FQNEAQ (reference sequence). There are 15 residues in the CDR3. CDR3 residues: CASSARTGAGTEAFF. CDR3 sequence (DNA): TGTGCCAGCAGCGCCAGAACAGGGGCGGGCACTGAAGCTTTCTTT.

The rearrangement uses TRBV9 and TRBJ2-5; D unresolved. Trimming pared 0 bases from V and 4 bases from J, leaving 7 bases between. The CDR3 has 13 amino acids. CDR1 SGDLS and CDR2 YYNGEE come from the germline V gene. In DNA form, the CDR3 reads TGTGCCAGCAGCGTAGGCCAGGTAGAGACCCAGTACTTC. Translation gives CASSVGQVETQYF.

The J gene is TRBJ2-7, the V gene TRBV9; D gene ambiguous. Germline CDR1 SGDLS, CDR2 YYNGEE. This CDR3 comprises 13 residues. The V gene lost 5 bases and the J gene lost 0 bases, with 9 bases spanning the gap. The CDR3 loop reads CASSAPYSYEQYF. The CDR3 bases are TGTGCCAGCAGTGCTCCCTACTCCTACGAGCAGTACTTC.

This chain's CDR3 is CAISPSLADSSYEQYF. The CDR3, as DNA: TGTGCCATCAGCCCCTCCCTAGCGGACAGCTCCTACGAGCAGTACTTC. The chain joins TRBV10-3 to TRBJ2-7; tentative D call: TRBD2 (7 bases). The CDR3 runs to 16 residues. The V gene lost 6 bases and the J gene lost 0 bases, with 18 bases spanning the gap. Germline lookup yields CDR1 ENHRY and CDR2 SYGVKD.

This chain links TRBV28 with TRBJ2-3; the D gene is possibly TRBD2 (6 bases). The CDR3 runs to 15 residues. V was shortened by 9 bases and J by 0 bases, with 16 bases between the two germline ends. The V gene's germline CDR1 is MDHEN and CDR2 SYDVKM. CDR3 in amino acids: CASQQAGRSTDTQYF. The CDR3 DNA follows: TGTGCCAGTCAACAGGCCGGGAGAAGCACAGATACGCAGTATTTT.

The chain joins TRBV30 to TRBJ2-7; 9 nucleotides line up with TRBD1. This CDR3 is 13 amino acids long. Per the germline V gene, CDR1 is GTSNPN and CDR2 is SVGIG (reference sequence). The V gene end was trimmed by 0 bases and the J gene end by 6 bases; junction bases not matched to a gene: 3. The CDR3 DNA reads TGTGCCTGGAGTGTGGGACAGGGAGGCGAGCAGTACTTC. Protein: CAWSVGQGGEQYF.

This clone appeared a single time. The chain combines TRBV7-8 with TRBJ2-3; 7 bases match TRBD1. Germline V CDR1 and CDR2: SGHVS, FQNEAQ. Unmatched junction bases numbered 8, after V lost 1 base and J lost 4 bases. There are 16 residues in the CDR3. The CDR3 sequence: CASSLVGGQIPDTQYF. CDR3 DNA: TGTGCCAGCAGCTTAGTAGGGGGACAGATTCCAGATACGCAGTATTTT.

This chain connects TRBV5-1 to TRBJ2-1; unclear D gene. The CDR3 contains 13 residues. Per germline, CDR1 SGHRS and CDR2 YFSETQ. V lost 0 bases and J 7 bases, leaving 8 bases between the germline ends. CDR3 sequence: CASSLDSLNEQFF. The CDR3 nucleotides read TGCGCCAGCAGCTTGGACAGCCTGAATGAGCAGTTCTTC.

This rearrangement joins TRBV5-5 to TRBJ1-1, with D perhaps TRBD1 (5 bases). Trimming took 5 bases from V and 5 from J, leaving 13 bases between them. CDR3 length equals 13 residues. Germline V gene lookup returns CDR1 SGHKS and CDR2 YYEKEE (reference sequence). As DNA, the CDR3 is TGTGCCAGCAGGCCTGACAGTCGGACTGAAGCTTTCTTT. Its translation: CASRPDSRTEAFF.

The rearrangement joins TRBV7-9 to TRBJ1-2, with a weak D call TRBD1 (5 bases). Trimming took 3 bases from V and 3 from J, leaving 14 bases between them. This CDR3 spans 15 amino acids. Germline lookup yields CDR1 SEHNR and CDR2 FQNEAQ (reference sequence). CDR3 nucleotides: TGTGCCAGCAGCTTGTCGGGGGATCCGGACTATGGCTACACCTTC. Translating gives CASSLSGDPDYGYTF.